The rows below give T cell receptor beta chains drawn from one sample of a study of T cell repertoires in cytomegalovirus infection. TCRdb reprocessed the reads with MiXCR, giving one entry per CDR3 protein. The data contain just under 300,000 distinct CDR3 sequences, about 9.2% of them singletons. Sequencing used PBMCs. The source of these receptors is a human donor in good health (CMV status not recorded). Some clones in this sample may be carry-over from other donors' samples. Each CDR3 is given with its conserved first and last residue. D genes are given only for firm matches. Size tells how often a clone was seen (once, few, many) or the class of an expanded clone, and some rows leave it out.

clone_size j_call v_call d_call cdr3_nt cdr3_aa
few TRBJ1-3 TRBV5-5 - TGTGCCAGCTACAGGGAAGGAAACACCATATATTTT CASYREGNTIYF
many TRBJ2-7 TRBV20-1 - TGCAGTGCTAGAGATTCGGCGGGGGCCTGGAACGAGCAGTACTTC CSARDSAGAWNEQYF
many TRBJ1-1 TRBV4-1 - TGCGCCAGCAGTCGAGCGAACACTGAAGCTTTCTTT CASSRANTEAFF
many TRBJ2-7 TRBV6-1 - TGTGCCAGCACCGATGTGGGTTTTTCCTACGAGCAGTACTTC CASTDVGFSYEQYF
many TRBJ2-5 TRBV12-3/TRBV12-4 TRBD1 TGTGCCAGCAGTCAGGACAGGGTACGGGGAGAGACCCAGTACTTC CASSQDRVRGETQYF
many TRBJ1-1 TRBV5-6 - TGTGCCAGCAGCCCGGATCTCCGCACTGAAGCTTTCTTT CASSPDLRTEAFF
many TRBJ2-2 TRBV6-1 TRBD2 TGTGCCAGCAGAATAATTAGCGGGACGAACACCGGGGAGCTGTTTTTT CASRIISGTNTGELFF
- TRBJ1-2 TRBV27 - TGTGCCAGCAGCCGGGACCCATTCTATGGCTACACCTTC CASSRDPFYGYTF
- TRBJ2-3 TRBV5-6 TRBD2 TGTGCCAGCAGCCCTGGACTAGCTCAAGACACAGATACGCAGTATTTT CASSPGLAQDTDTQYF
many TRBJ2-1 TRBV7-2 - TGTGCCAGCAGCTTAGTGACTGTACGACCCTCCAATGAGCAGTTCTTC CASSLVTVRPSNEQFF
few TRBJ1-1 TRBV2 TRBD1 TGTGCCAGCTATCCCCAGACAGGGATGAACACTGAAGCTTTCTTT CASYPQTGMNTEAFF
many TRBJ2-1 TRBV7-2 TRBD1 TGTGCCAGCAGGCGTGACAGGGCATCCTACAATGAGCAGTTCTTC CASRRDRASYNEQFF
many TRBJ1-5 TRBV28 - TGTGCCAGCCGGGGGAGCAATCAGCCCCAGCATTTT CASRGSNQPQHF